The 17 T cell receptor beta chains below were found in one sample sequenced in a study of cytomegalovirus exposure and HLA in healthy donors. The PCR employed 60 Vbeta primers together with 13 Jbeta primers. Clones were read by immunoSEQ multiplex PCR, and TCRdb kept only the in-frame ones, dropping some. The sample contains approximately 300,000 clones, roughly four fifths of which appear only once. Sequencing was performed on PBMCs. These receptors were obtained from a woman in her thirties or forties in good health and CMV-seropositive.

Worth noting for this clone: Its ends do not fully match the called genes, so a read error is possible. The rearrangement links TRBV28 to TRBJ1-6, with 10 bases lining up with TRBD1. Germline V gene lookup returns CDR1 MDHEN and CDR2 SYDVKM. This CDR3 contains 17 residues. The CDR3 sequence: CASSPRDRGSHNSPLHF. CDR3 sequence (DNA): TGTGCCAGCAGTCCCCGGGACAGGGGCTCCCATAATTCACCCCTCCACTTT.

The chain recombines TRBV7-2 with TRBJ1-2, with 8 bases fitting TRBD1. V lost 5 bases to trimming and J lost 4 bases; unmatched junction nucleotides: 9. CDR1 and CDR2 from the germline V gene are SGHTA and FQGNSA. This CDR3 has 15 residues. In DNA, the CDR3 is TGTGCCAGCAGCCCCCTACGACAGGGGAGCTATGGCTACACCTTC. Translation: CASSPLRQGSYGYTF.

The chain combines TRBV11-3 with TRBJ1-4, with 10 bases that match TRBD1. With V trimmed by 4 bases and J by 7 bases, 6 bases remained unmatched. Germline V gene data show CDR1 as SGHNT and CDR2 as YENEEA. This CDR3 has 15 amino acids. The CDR3 is CASSSRDRGGEKLFF. The CDR3 nucleotides read TGTGCCAGCAGCTCCCGGGACAGGGGAGGTGAAAAACTGTTTTTT.

This clone was recorded a few times. The chain has TRBV27 and TRBJ2-7; 9 positions match TRBD1. The V and J ends lost 5 bases and 4 bases, in that order; junction bases with no gene match: 6. Germline V gives CDR1 MNHEY, CDR2 SMNVEV (reference sequence). The CDR3 spans 14 residues. DNA for the CDR3: TGTGCCAGCAGTGGCCGGGACAGGGTTTACGAGCAGTACTTC. The encoded protein is CASSGRDRVYEQYF.

The V and J genes are TRBV9 and TRBJ2-3, with 15 bases matching TRBD2. Germline trimming cut 2 bases from V and 9 bases from J; bases unmatched to any gene: 10. Looked up from germline, CDR1 is SGDLS and CDR2 is YYNGEE. The CDR3 spans 17 residues. The CDR3 spells CASSVLGGTSGRPTQYF. For the CDR3, the DNA is TGTGCCAGCAGCGTCCTGGGGGGGACTAGCGGGAGGCCAACGCAGTATTTT.

The chain joins TRBV28 to TRBJ2-7; 16 nucleotides align to TRBD2. The length of the CDR3 is 17 residues. From germline, CDR1 is MDHEN and CDR2 SYDVKM. Trimming removed 5 bases from V and 2 bases from J; junction bases left unmatched: 6. The CDR3 protein is CASSQGLAGGPPYEQYF. CDR3 DNA: TGTGCCAGCAGTCAGGGACTAGCGGGAGGGCCCCCCTACGAGCAGTACTTC.

In the case of this clone: Other nucleotide sequences from this sample produce the same CDR3. In DNA form, the CDR3 reads TGTGCCAGCAGTCTACAGGGGAACACTGAAGCTTTCTTT. Its translation: CASSLQGNTEAFF. This rearrangement joins TRBV27 to TRBJ1-1, with a possible D match to TRBD1 (6 bases). This CDR3 has 13 residues. CDR1 is MNHEY, CDR2 SMNVEV, per germline (reference sequence). The V and J ends lost 5 bases and 1 base respectively, with 8 bases between them.

The gene calls are TRBV14 and TRBJ2-1; 10 positions agree with TRBD2. Germline values: CDR1 SGHDN, CDR2 FVKESK. CDR3 size: 17 residues. Unmatched junction bases numbered 6, after V lost 4 bases and J lost 0 bases. This CDR3 is CASSPRLAGISYNEQFF. For the CDR3, the DNA is TGTGCCAGCAGCCCTAGACTAGCGGGCATCTCCTACAATGAGCAGTTCTTC. The full variable domain, rest sourced from reference TRBV14 and TRBJ2-1, is EAGVTQFPSHSVIEKGQTVTLRCDPISGHDNLYWYRRVMGKEIKFLLHFVKESKQDESGMPNNRFLAERTGGTYSTLKVQPAELEDSGVYFCASSPRLAGISYNEQFFGPGTRLTVL.

This clone was counted a single time. This chain uses TRBV7-9 with TRBJ2-1; D might be TRBD2 (5 bases). V gave up 2 bases and J gave up 9 bases, with 14 bases separating them. CDR3 length equals 14 residues. Germline lookup yields CDR1 SEHNR and CDR2 FQNEAQ (reference sequence). The CDR3 reads CASSLLRTPREQFF. The CDR3 DNA follows: TGTGCCAGCAGCTTACTCCGGACTCCCCGTGAGCAGTTCTTC.

V and J are TRBV6-6 and TRBJ2-2; a possible D gene is TRBD1 (5 bases). Germline lookup yields CDR1 MNHNY and CDR2 SVGAGI (reference sequence). The CDR3 is 15 residues long. Trimming shortened V by 2 bases and J by 5 bases, and 12 bases separated the two germline ends. The CDR3 protein is CASSYGAERTGELFF. The CDR3 coding sequence is TGTGCCAGCAGTTACGGGGCAGAGAGAACCGGGGAGCTGTTTTTT.

J is TRBJ1-1 and V is TRBV5-6; unclear D gene. There are 14 residues in the CDR3. The germline V gene encodes CDR1 SGHDT and CDR2 YYEEEE. Trimming removed 2 bases from V and 0 bases from J, with 8 bases in between. The CDR3 DNA is TGTGCCAGCAGCTTTTTCCCTATGAACACTGAAGCTTTCTTT. Protein: CASSFFPMNTEAFF.

The gene calls are TRBV4-3 and TRBJ2-7; TRBD1 matches at 9 bases. With 1 base clipped from V and 2 bases from J, the junction kept 15 bases outside the gene matches. Per germline, CDR1 LGHNA and CDR2 YSLEER. The CDR3 is 19 residues long. As DNA, the CDR3 is TGCGCCAGCAGCCAAGTATCCCGGGACAGGGACGACCCCACCTACGAGCAGTACTTC. This translates into CASSQVSRDRDDPTYEQYF.

The chain couples TRBV5-6 to TRBJ2-7; no reliable D call. The assigned J gene may be wrong: the sequence end matches TRBJ2-5 better. Germline lookup yields CDR1 SGHDT and CDR2 YYEEEE. The CDR3 consists of 12 residues. The chain's CDR3 is CASSSGSQTQYF. CDR3 DNA sequence: TGTGCCAGCAGCTCCGGGTCCCAGACCCAGTACTTC.

V usage is TRBV27 and J usage is TRBJ1-2, with 9 positions matching TRBD1. CDR1 is MNHEY and CDR2 is SMNVEV in the germline V gene (reference sequence). The CDR3 totals 18 residues. Trimming removed 3 bases from V and 4 bases from J; junction bases left unmatched: 15. This CDR3 is CASSFLRAGQGHFYGYTF. DNA of the CDR3: TGTGCCAGCAGTTTCCTTCGGGCGGGACAGGGCCATTTCTATGGCTACACCTTC.

The chain couples TRBV28 to TRBJ2-7; a possible D gene is TRBD1 (6 bases). Looked up from germline, CDR1 is MDHEN and CDR2 is SYDVKM. CDR3 length: 17 residues. V lost 7 bases, J lost 5 bases, and 27 bases lay in between. The CDR3 bases are TGTGCCAGCATGGGGTACTCCAATCCTTCCGGGACAAACGAGCAGTACTTC. Protein product: CASMGYSNPSGTNEQYF.

This clone was detected once. The chain uses TRBV4-3 and TRBJ2-3; 12 bases fit TRBD2. The J segment lost 6 bases and the V segment lost 3 bases, leaving 13 bases of the junction unmatched. The CDR3 length is 18 residues. CDR1 LGHNA and CDR2 YSLEER come from the germline V gene. The CDR3, as DNA: TGCGCCAGCAGCCACGAGGTCTCTAGCGGGAGGGCCGGGGATACGCAGTATTTT. This translates into CASSHEVSSGRAGDTQYF.

This clone was seen once. V gene TRBV4-2 combines with J gene TRBJ1-6, with D tentatively TRBD1 (6 bases). The CDR3 covers 16 residues. Germline CDR1 reads LGHNA; CDR2 reads YNFKEQ. V lost 0 bases, J lost 5 bases, and 11 bases lay in between. The DNA of the CDR3 is TGTGCCAGCAGCCAAGATATCGGACAGAATAATTCACCCCTCCACTTT. It is translated as CASSQDIGQNNSPLHF.